Below, 28 T cell receptor beta chains from the same sample are listed, as sequenced in a study of shared clonotypes between healthy human individuals. Generated by immunoSEQ multiplex PCR, the TCRdb table keeps only in-frame clones and is missing some. The sample contains approximately 980,000 clones, 70% to 85% of which appear only once. The sample comprised memory CD4+ T cells sorted from blood. Noted subset: CD45RA-negative fraction. The receptors here all came from a man in his late teens or twenties in good health.

With regard to this clone: The junction and the germline gene differ at one end; a read error may be behind it. CDR3 in DNA: TGCGCCAGCAGCGAAGGCCCGAATACCGGGGAGCTGTTTTTT. Translating it yields CASSEGPNTGELFF. The chain employs TRBV5-1 and TRBJ2-2; no clear D gene. Germline values: CDR1 SGHRS, CDR2 YFSETQ. CDR3 size: 14 residues.

This clone has at least ten counts. The J gene is TRBJ2-7, the V gene TRBV30; no definite D call. The CDR3 covers 13 residues. The germline CDR1 and CDR2 sequences are GTSNPN and SVGIG (reference sequence). V dropped 0 bases and J dropped 7 bases, with 13 bases sitting between them. In DNA, the CDR3 is TGTGCCTGGAGTGTATCTTGGGTTGGTGAGCAGTACTTC. This codes for CAWSVSWVGEQYF.

V and J are TRBV13 and TRBJ1-2; a weak D match, TRBD1 (5 bases). This CDR3 has 15 amino acids. Per germline, CDR1 PRHDT and CDR2 FYEKMQ (reference sequence). The ends were cut back, 0 bases at V and 6 bases at J, with 14 bases in the middle. The CDR3 region has the DNA TGTGCCAGCAGCTTAGGGGGCATGAAGGGGCATGGCTACACCTTC. As protein: CASSLGGMKGHGYTF. The whole variable domain, filled in from reference TRBV13 and TRBJ1-2, reads AAGVIQSPRHLIKEKRETATLKCYPIPRHDTVYWYQQGPGQDPQFLISFYEKMQSDKGSIPDRFSAQQFSDYHSELNMSSLELGDSALYFCASSLGGMKGHGYTFGSGTRLTVV.

This clone was observed a handful of times. CDR3 sequence (DNA): TGTGCCAGCAGCGCCTCTAGCGGGAGGAGGTCCGGGGAGCTGTTTTTT. It codes for CASSASSGRRSGELFF. This rearrangement joins TRBV7-2 to TRBJ2-2; 11 nucleotides agree with TRBD2. This CDR3 is built from 16 residues. Trimming cost V 5 bases and J 6 bases; bases outside gene matches: 8. Looked up from germline, CDR1 is SGHTA and CDR2 is FQGNSA.

The chain employs TRBV5-1 and TRBJ2-7; 11 bases agree with TRBD1. CDR1 is SGHRS, CDR2 YFSETQ, per germline. CDR3 size: 15 residues. V lost 4 bases, J lost 3 bases, and 6 bases stayed unmatched. Here the CDR3 DNA reads TGCGCCAGCAGCACGTCCGGGACAGGGGGCTACGAGCAGTACTTC. Its protein product is CASSTSGTGGYEQYF.

This rearrangement joins TRBV4-1 to TRBJ1-4, with 10 positions matching TRBD1. Germline V gene sequence: CDR1 MGHRA, CDR2 YSYEKL. The CDR3 has 18 residues. The V segment lost 4 bases and the J segment 0 bases; nucleotides outside the gene matches: 8. This CDR3 reads CASSPPRDRGATNEKLFF. DNA of the CDR3: TGCGCCAGCAGCCCCCCCCGGGACAGGGGTGCAACTAATGAAAAACTGTTTTTT.

The CDR3, as DNA: TGTGCCAGCAGCCCTACCCGCCGGGGGGGCCGGGGAGAGACCCAGTACTTC. Translated: CASSPTRRGGRGETQYF. The chain has TRBV11-2 and TRBJ2-5; 8 nucleotides align to TRBD2. The CDR3 sequence is 17 residues long. Trimming cost V 5 bases and J 4 bases; bases outside gene matches: 15. Germline V gene sequence: CDR1 SGHAT, CDR2 FQNNGV.

Of note for this clone: This is likely an artifact of a read error, given a far larger clone one base away. The V call is TRBV7-2, the J call TRBJ2-3; no definite D call. The germline CDR1 and CDR2 sequences are SGHTA and FQGNSA. Trimming shortened V by 1 base and J by 1 base, and 3 bases separated the two germline ends. The CDR3 runs 13 residues. DNA for the CDR3: TGTGCCAGCAGCTTAGTGGGCACAGATACGCAGTATTTT. It is translated as CASSLVGTDTQYF.

The J gene is TRBJ2-1, the V gene TRBV6-1; 16 positions agree with TRBD2. J gave up 7 bases and V 6 bases, and 3 bases lay outside the gene matches. CDR1 is MNHNS and CDR2 is SASEGT in the germline V gene. CDR3 length: 15 residues. This CDR3 is CASRPGLAGGNEQFF. CDR3 nucleotide sequence: TGTGCCAGCAGGCCGGGACTAGCGGGAGGGAATGAGCAGTTCTTC.

The chain joins TRBV7-9 to TRBJ2-1, with D perhaps assigned TRBD1 or TRBD2 (6 bases each). The V end lost 3 bases, the J end lost 9 bases, and 21 bases lay between the germline ends. This CDR3 spans 16 amino acids. Germline lookup yields CDR1 SEHNR and CDR2 FQNEAQ (reference sequence). The CDR3 DNA sequence: TGTGCCAGCAGCTTTCGGAACAGGGAGGCGGTTGGTGAGCAGTTCTTC. This translates into CASSFRNREAVGEQFF.

The chain recombines TRBV28 with TRBJ1-2; D is unclear. CDR1 and CDR2 from the germline V gene are MDHEN and SYDVKM. This CDR3 comprises 14 residues. Between the trimmed V and J ends, which lost 1 base and 4 bases, there was a span of 10 bases. The DNA for the CDR3 is TGTGCCAGCAGTTTATCCCTGGAGGGCTATGGCTACACCTTC. Encoded protein: CASSLSLEGYGYTF.

The V and J genes are TRBV7-9 and TRBJ2-1; D not certain. Trimming removed 1 base from V and 11 bases from J, with 12 bases in between. The CDR3 spans 13 residues. Germline CDR1 SEHNR, CDR2 FQNEAQ (reference sequence). In DNA form, the CDR3 reads TGTGCCAGCAGCTTAGGGAGTCTTGGACAGCAGTTCTTC. The encoded protein is CASSLGSLGQQFF.

The chain couples TRBV29-1 to TRBJ2-3; D is perhaps TRBD2 (5 bases). Trimming left V 6 bases short and J 1 base short, with 17 bases between. The CDR3 is 15 amino acids. Germline assignment: CDR1 SQVTM and CDR2 ANQGSEA. CDR3 nucleotides: TGCAGCGTGCCACTAGGCGTACCTCGCACAGATACGCAGTATTTT. The encoded protein is CSVPLGVPRTDTQYF.

The chain has TRBV19 and TRBJ1-1; 9 nucleotides match TRBD1. The V and J ends lost 4 bases and 3 bases, in that order; junction bases with no gene match: 9. Germline V gene lookup returns CDR1 LNHDA and CDR2 SQIVND (reference sequence). CDR3 length: 16 residues. CDR3 coding DNA: TGTGCCAGTAGTACCGACCGGGACAGGGCGTACACTGAAGCTTTCTTT. Translated, it gives CASSTDRDRAYTEAFF.

This chain links TRBV5-1 with TRBJ2-1; perhaps TRBD2 as D (6 bases). CDR3 length: 16 residues. From germline, CDR1 is SGHRS and CDR2 YFSETQ. V shed 5 bases and J shed 0 bases, with 15 bases lying between them. CDR3 bases: TGCGCCAGCAGGTCGGCGGAGGGATTCTCCTACAATGAGCAGTTCTTC. This gives the protein CASRSAEGFSYNEQFF.

The rearrangement links TRBV28 to TRBJ2-3; 11 bases agree with TRBD1. Per the germline V gene, CDR1 is MDHEN and CDR2 is SYDVKM. The CDR3 is 17 residues long. The V segment lost 6 bases and the J segment 4 bases; nucleotides outside the gene matches: 12. The CDR3 bases are TGTGCCAGCAGCCTCGGACAGGGGGCGCGGATATCAGATACGCAGTATTTT. Translation: CASSLGQGARISDTQYF.

The rearrangement links TRBV11-2 to TRBJ2-1; D is unresolved. The CDR3 consists of 15 residues. The germline V and J ends were trimmed by 0 bases and 5 bases, with 11 bases remaining between them. Germline-derived CDR1 and CDR2 are SGHAT and FQNNGV. CDR3 loop: CASSLDRTAHNEQFF. DNA for the CDR3: TGTGCCAGCAGCTTAGATCGAACAGCTCACAATGAGCAGTTCTTC.

This clone was observed many times. V gene TRBV12-5 combines with J gene TRBJ1-5, with unresolved D. CDR3 size: 15 residues. Germline V lookup: CDR1 LGHNT, CDR2 FRNRAP. Trimming shortened V by 9 bases and J by 4 bases, and 19 bases separated the two germline ends. The CDR3 bases are TGTGCTAGCCAGACATCGGGCCCTCTAAATCAGCCCCAGCATTTT. Its translation: CASQTSGPLNQPQHF.

The chain uses TRBV11-2 and TRBJ2-7; D gene unclear. This CDR3 is built from 14 residues. Trimming shortened V by 0 bases and J by 3 bases, and 9 bases separated the two germline ends. Germline V CDR1 and CDR2: SGHAT, FQNNGV. CDR3 sequence reads: CASSLDPNSYEQYF. In nucleotides, the CDR3 is TGTGCCAGCAGCTTAGATCCTAACAGCTACGAGCAGTACTTC.

The chain joins TRBV2 to TRBJ2-7; tentative D call: TRBD1 (7 bases). Trimming took off 6 bases at V and 1 base at J, with 19 bases between the two ends. CDR1 and CDR2 from the germline V gene are SNHLY and FYNNEI. This CDR3 is built from 16 residues. This CDR3 is CASSPRGSGLSYEQYF. In DNA, the CDR3 is TGTGCCAGCAGCCCCAGGGGGAGCGGGTTATCCTACGAGCAGTACTTC. Together with reference TRBV2 and TRBJ2-7, the CDR3 gives the full variable domain: EPEVTQTPSHQVTQMGQEVILRCVPISNHLYFYWYRQILGQKVEFLVSFYNNEISEKSEIFDDQFSVERPDGSNFTLKIRSTKLEDSAMYFCASSPRGSGLSYEQYFGPGTRLTVT.

The table lists this clone with a count of one. At one of its ends the junction is not consistent with the germline gene, which may arise from a read error. The chain uses TRBV6-4 and TRBJ2-3, with TRBD2 identical over 10 bases. The length of the CDR3 is 15 residues. The germline gives CDR1 MRHNA, CDR2 SNTAGT. CDR3 in DNA: TGTGCCAGCAGTGACCAGCGGGGGGGCCGATCTCTCTGGGATTTT. It specifies CASSDQRGGRSLWDF.

The J gene is TRBJ2-7, the V gene TRBV6-1; TRBD1 or TRBD2 may be the D gene (6 bases each). V was shortened by 8 bases and J by 2 bases, with 13 bases between the two germline ends. The CDR3 runs 13 residues. Germline V gene lookup returns CDR1 MNHNS and CDR2 SASEGT. CDR3 protein: CASVPGDTYEQYF. The CDR3, as DNA: TGTGCCAGCGTCCCGGGGGACACCTACGAGCAGTACTTC.

The V gene is TRBV4-2, the J gene TRBJ2-3; no clear D gene. Trimming left V 0 bases short and J 0 bases short, with 7 bases between. Per germline, CDR1 LGHNA and CDR2 YNFKEQ. The CDR3 loop spans 15 amino acids. CDR3 sequence (DNA): TGTGCCAGCAGCCAAGACAGCTCTAGCACAGATACGCAGTATTTT. Its translation: CASSQDSSSTDTQYF.

About this clone: This specimen includes other DNA sequences encoding the same CDR3. V gene TRBV7-3 combines with J gene TRBJ2-5; D possibly corresponds to TRBD1 (6 bases). V gave up 3 bases and J gave up 5 bases, with 10 bases separating them. The germline V gene encodes CDR1 SGHTA and CDR2 FQGTGA. The CDR3 extends over 13 amino acids. CDR3 residues: CASSLTGWETQYF. The DNA of the CDR3 is TGTGCCAGCAGCTTGACAGGTTGGGAGACCCAGTACTTC.

Note on this clone: The junction and the germline gene differ at one end; a read error may be behind it. This chain uses TRBV6-1 with TRBJ2-7, with D unresolved. From germline, CDR1 is MNHNS and CDR2 SASEGT. The CDR3 consists of 11 residues. Here the CDR3 reads CASSDGPPKDF. CDR3 nucleotides: TGTGCCAGCAGTGATGGCCCACCCAAGGACTTC.

The V call is TRBV28, the J call TRBJ1-1; 7 bases map to TRBD1. V lost 6 bases, J lost 4 bases, and 11 bases stayed unmatched. Germline CDR1 reads MDHEN; CDR2 reads SYDVKM. The length of the CDR3 is 15 residues. The CDR3 DNA reads TGTGCCAGCAGACCCGGGACAGCCCTTCTCACTGAAGCTTTCTTT. Translating it yields CASRPGTALLTEAFF.

V and J are TRBV5-1 and TRBJ1-4; D is possibly TRBD1 (5 bases). The ends were cut back, 4 bases at V and 7 bases at J, with 20 bases in the middle. Germline CDR1 SGHRS, CDR2 YFSETQ. This CDR3 comprises 16 residues. CDR3 in DNA: TGCGCCAGCAGCGGAGGGGAGTCTCCGGGCGCTGAAAAACTGTTTTTT. Translation gives CASSGGESPGAEKLFF.

Only a few counts were recorded for this clone. The chain has TRBV2 and TRBJ2-2; possible D gene TRBD1, 5 bases. Germline V CDR1 and CDR2: SNHLY, FYNNEI. The CDR3 totals 14 residues. V gave up 2 bases and J gave up 5 bases, with 9 bases separating them. This CDR3 is CASSEIKGTGELFF. The DNA of the CDR3 is TGTGCCAGCAGTGAAATCAAGGGGACCGGGGAGCTGTTTTTT.